These 30 T cell receptor beta chains were sequenced from one sample in a study of a mutant IDH1 vaccine in newly diagnosed glioma. Time point given: baseline, week 1 (first vaccination visit). The treatment is: pre-vaccination baseline after standard-of-care therapy. Sequencing was performed with immunoSEQ multiplex PCR; in TCRdb, only in-frame clones are kept and a portion is missing. This table holds tens of thousands of clones, roughly four fifths found once. The sample here was PBMCs, taken from a glioma patient treated with radiotherapy, temozolomide or both. These receptors all stem from a woman between 50 and 59 years old with glioma.

This chain uses TRBV4-1 with TRBJ2-7, with D tentatively TRBD1 or TRBD2 (6 bases each). The V end lost 0 bases, the J end lost 3 bases, and 9 bases lay between the germline ends. CDR3 size: 14 residues. The V gene's germline CDR1 is MGHRA and CDR2 YSYEKL. Here the CDR3 reads CASSQDAGHYEQYF. The CDR3 bases are TGCGCCAGCAGCCAAGATGCGGGACACTACGAGCAGTACTTC.

This clone was recorded once. This sequence joins TRBV2 and TRBJ1-2; D is unresolved. Per germline, CDR1 SNHLY and CDR2 FYNNEI. V shed 1 base and J shed 6 bases, with 9 bases lying between them. The CDR3 has 13 residues. The CDR3 loop reads CASSEEVRDGYTF. The CDR3, as DNA: TGTGCCAGCAGTGAAGAGGTCCGAGATGGCTACACCTTC.

This clone has a handful of counts. The chain has TRBV14 and TRBJ2-7, with 12 bases fitting TRBD2. The CDR3 extends over 14 amino acids. The V gene end was trimmed by 4 bases and the J gene end by 7 bases; junction bases not matched to a gene: 5. In germline, CDR1 is SGHDN, CDR2 FVKESK. This CDR3 reads CASSRWTSGAEQYF. In nucleotides, the CDR3 is TGTGCCAGCAGCCGCTGGACTAGCGGGGCAGAGCAGTACTTC. The variable domain in full, completed from reference TRBV14 and TRBJ2-7, reads EAGVTQFPSHSVIEKGQTVTLRCDPISGHDNLYWYRRVMGKEIKFLLHFVKESKQDESGMPNNRFLAERTGGTYSTLKVQPAELEDSGVYFCASSRWTSGAEQYFGPGTRLTVT.

This clone appeared a few times. The gene calls are TRBV5-1 and TRBJ2-3, with 9 bases aligning to TRBD1. CDR1 and CDR2 (germline): SGHRS, YFSETQ. Trimming took 7 bases from V and 1 from J; bases not matched to a gene: 4. This CDR3 contains 14 residues. Here the CDR3 reads CASRWTGGTDTQYF. CDR3 DNA: TGCGCCAGCCGTTGGACAGGGGGCACAGATACGCAGTATTTT.

The chain employs TRBV4-3 and TRBJ1-6; no definite D call. Germline CDR1 is LGHNA and CDR2 is YSLEER. This CDR3 spans 13 amino acids. The germline V and J ends were trimmed by 0 bases and 10 bases, with 7 bases remaining between them. The CDR3 loop is CASSQESDSPLHF. The CDR3 region has the DNA TGCGCCAGCAGCCAAGAATCGGACTCACCCCTCCACTTT.

This chain uses TRBV6-5 with TRBJ2-5; 8 bases agree with TRBD1. The CDR3 loop spans 15 amino acids. Germline values: CDR1 MNHEY, CDR2 SVGAGI. V lost 2 bases and J lost 5; bases outside the gene matches: 7. In DNA form, the CDR3 reads TGTGCCAGCAGTTACGCACAGGGGGTTGGGGAGACCCAGTACTTC. Translating gives CASSYAQGVGETQYF.

This clone was observed a few times. The genes are TRBV19 and TRBJ1-2; TRBD1 matches 9 bases. V trimming: 3 bases; J trimming: 9 bases; junction bases outside the gene matches: 5. This CDR3 is 13 amino acids long. Germline V gene data show CDR1 as LNHDA and CDR2 as SQIVND (reference sequence). The CDR3 coding sequence is TGTGCCAGTAGTATCCGGGACAGGGATCGCTACACCTTC. This translates into CASSIRDRDRYTF.

This rearrangement joins TRBV7-6 to TRBJ2-7, with TRBD1 matching 10 bases. Trimming took 2 bases from V and 6 from J; bases not matched to a gene: 13. The CDR3 has 17 amino acids. Looked up from germline, CDR1 is SGHVS and CDR2 is FNYEAQ. The CDR3 loop reads CASSLTTPGQGLFEQYF. CDR3 DNA: TGTGCCAGCAGCTTAACTACCCCGGGACAGGGGTTATTCGAGCAGTACTTC.

The J gene is TRBJ2-1, the V gene TRBV7-6; D gene uncertain. Looked up from germline, CDR1 is SGHVS and CDR2 is FNYEAQ. The CDR3 contains 14 residues. V lost 2 bases and J 2 bases, leaving 7 bases between the germline ends. The CDR3 protein is CASSLLGPYNEQFF. For the CDR3, the DNA is TGTGCCAGCAGCTTACTCGGGCCCTACAATGAGCAGTTCTTC.

The rearrangement joins TRBV18 to TRBJ1-6, with TRBD1 as a possible D gene (6 bases). Germline values: CDR1 KGHSH, CDR2 LQKENI. The germline V and J ends were trimmed by 8 bases and 7 bases, with 12 bases remaining between them. The CDR3 totals 13 residues. CDR3: CASKGGENSPLHF. The CDR3 DNA reads TGTGCCAGCAAGGGGGGGGAGAATTCACCCCTCCACTTT.

This rearrangement joins TRBV6-5 to TRBJ1-2; weak D call: TRBD1 (5 bases). Per germline, CDR1 MNHEY and CDR2 SVGAGI. V shed 4 bases and J shed 3 bases, with 18 bases lying between them. CDR3 size: 16 residues. CDR3 amino acids: CASSFTGTPDDYGYTF. The CDR3 DNA reads TGTGCCAGCAGTTTTACCGGGACCCCGGACGACTATGGCTACACCTTC.

The chain has TRBV2 and TRBJ1-2; D gene unclear. Germline values: CDR1 SNHLY, CDR2 FYNNEI. Trimming took off 8 bases at V and 4 bases at J, with 14 bases between the two ends. This CDR3 spans 13 amino acids. The CDR3 region is CASDEHRIYGYTF. CDR3 DNA sequence: TGTGCCAGCGACGAACACAGAATCTATGGCTACACCTTC. The variable domain in full, with the rest retrieved from reference TRBV2 and TRBJ1-2, is EPEVTQTPSHQVTQMGQEVILRCVPISNHLYFYWYRQILGQKVEFLVSFYNNEISEKSEIFDDQFSVERPDGSNFTLKIRSTKLEDSAMYFCASDEHRIYGYTFGSGTRLTVV.

V is TRBV18 and J is TRBJ1-2, with a weak D call TRBD1 (5 bases). CDR1 and CDR2 (germline): KGHSH, LQKENI. This CDR3 has 13 amino acids. Trimming shortened V by 3 bases and J by 0 bases, and 5 bases separated the two germline ends. The CDR3 sequence: CASSPTANYGYTF. CDR3 nucleotide sequence: TGTGCCAGCTCACCGACAGCTAACTATGGCTACACCTTC.

This chain uses TRBV6-6 with TRBJ2-4; D remains ambiguous. Trimming shortened V by 7 bases and J by 6 bases, and 7 bases separated the two germline ends. The CDR3 has 11 residues. From germline, CDR1 is MNHNY and CDR2 SVGAGI (reference sequence). The CDR3 bases are TGTGCCAGCACAACGGGAAACATTCAGTACTTC. It encodes CASTTGNIQYF.

A single count supports this clone. The gene calls are TRBV6-5 and TRBJ1-3; D is possibly TRBD1 (5 bases). Trimming stripped 6 bases from V and 0 bases from J, with 12 bases between. This CDR3 spans 15 amino acids. CDR1 is MNHEY and CDR2 is SVGAGI in the germline V gene. CDR3: CASSRQPISGNTIYF. CDR3 coding DNA: TGTGCCAGCAGCCGACAGCCCATCTCTGGAAACACCATATATTTT.

The chain uses TRBV30 and TRBJ2-7; D is perhaps TRBD2 (6 bases). This CDR3 is 14 amino acids long. Trimming removed 2 bases from V and 3 bases from J, with 14 bases in between. CDR1 and CDR2 (germline): GTSNPN, SVGIG (reference sequence). Written as DNA, the CDR3 is TGTGCCTGGAGTTCCGGGACTCAGCTCTACGAGCAGTACTTC. It encodes CAWSSGTQLYEQYF.

V usage is TRBV4-3 and J usage is TRBJ1-1; no clear D. The CDR3 contains 16 residues. Trimming left V 0 bases short and J 4 bases short, with 15 bases between. Germline V gene lookup returns CDR1 LGHNA and CDR2 YSLEER. DNA for the CDR3: TGCGCCAGCAGCCAAGATTACGGGTTCGGCACCACTGAAGCTTTCTTT. Translating it yields CASSQDYGFGTTEAFF.

The genes are TRBV15 and TRBJ1-1, with unresolved D. Germline V gene lookup returns CDR1 LNHNV and CDR2 YYDKDF (reference sequence). The CDR3 covers 16 residues. V lost 0 bases and J 4 bases, leaving 15 bases between the germline ends. This CDR3 is CATSRDGEGVGTEAFF. As DNA, the CDR3 is TGTGCCACCAGCAGAGATGGGGAGGGAGTGGGCACTGAAGCTTTCTTT.

The chain couples TRBV5-6 to TRBJ1-2; 7 bases agree with TRBD1. CDR3 length: 16 residues. Unmatched junction bases numbered 11, after V lost 2 bases and J lost 4 bases. CDR1 SGHDT and CDR2 YYEEEE come from the germline V gene. The CDR3 reads CASSFPPGTDLYGYTF. CDR3 nucleotides: TGTGCCAGCAGCTTCCCTCCCGGGACAGACCTCTATGGCTACACCTTC.

A single count supports this clone. The genes are TRBV5-6 and TRBJ2-7; D ambiguous. Germline V CDR1 and CDR2: SGHDT, YYEEEE. The CDR3 has 14 amino acids. V was cut by 1 base and J by 0 bases, with 8 bases left in between. The DNA of the CDR3 is TGTGCCAGCAGCTTGTACAGTAGCTCCTACGAGCAGTACTTC. Its translation is CASSLYSSSYEQYF.

This clone was seen just once. The genes are TRBV6-1 and TRBJ2-1; D gene unclear. Germline CDR1 and CDR2: MNHNS and SASEGT. CDR3 length equals 15 residues. The ends were cut back, 6 bases at V and 6 bases at J, with 18 bases in the middle. The CDR3 spells CASRPGLLLGNEQFF. In DNA form, the CDR3 reads TGTGCCAGCAGACCCGGGCTTCTTCTGGGCAATGAGCAGTTCTTC.

This clone was seen only a few times. The chain couples TRBV19 to TRBJ2-1; 10 bases map to TRBD1. With 4 bases clipped from V and 7 bases from J, the junction kept 7 bases outside the gene matches. The CDR3 length is 15 residues. In germline, CDR1 is LNHDA, CDR2 SQIVND (reference sequence). CDR3 DNA sequence: TGTGCCAGTAGTACTAGACCGGGACAGGGGAATGAGCAGTTCTTC. Translated, it gives CASSTRPGQGNEQFF.

The genes are TRBV6-1 and TRBJ2-6, with a tentative D call TRBD1 (5 bases). Germline values: CDR1 MNHNS, CDR2 SASEGT. The CDR3 runs to 16 residues. V lost 1 base and J 3 bases, leaving 10 bases between the germline ends. The CDR3 spells CASSEGQGGGANVLTF. CDR3 nucleotide sequence: TGTGCCAGCAGTGAAGGGCAGGGCGGTGGGGCCAACGTCCTGACTTTC.

The chain couples TRBV5-4 to TRBJ2-1, with D perhaps matching TRBD2 (7 bases). The CDR3 is made up of 15 amino acids. Germline assignment: CDR1 SGHNT and CDR2 YYREEE (reference sequence). Between the trimmed V and J ends, which lost 5 bases and 7 bases, there was a span of 19 bases. The DNA for the CDR3 is TGTGCCAGCAGTGTTGGGAGGGGGGCGGCTAATGAGCAGTTCTTC. It translates to CASSVGRGAANEQFF.

This clone was seen more than once but under ten times. In nucleotides, the CDR3 is TGCAGCGTTGAGGCAGGGGGGAGTGAAAAACTGTTTTTT. This sequence encodes CSVEAGGSEKLFF. The genes are TRBV29-1 and TRBJ1-4; TRBD1 agrees at 7 bases. Germline V gene data show CDR1 as SQVTM and CDR2 as ANQGSEA. V dropped 3 bases and J dropped 7; count of bases not matched to a gene: 5. The CDR3 loop spans 13 amino acids. The full variable domain, its missing parts supplied by reference TRBV29-1 and TRBJ1-4, is SAVISQKPSRDICQRGTSLTIQCQVDSQVTMMFWYRQQPGQSLTLIATANQGSEATYESGFVIDKFPISRPNLTFSTLTVSNMSPEDSSIYLCSVEAGGSEKLFFGSGTQLSVL.

The genes are TRBV19 and TRBJ2-5, with 8 bases identical to TRBD1. CDR3 length: 16 residues. The germline V gene has CDR1 LNHDA and CDR2 SQIVND (reference sequence). The ends lost 1 base at V and 4 bases at J; junction bases unmatched: 8. The CDR3 spells CASSIAGTGRAETQYF. In nucleotides, the CDR3 is TGTGCCAGTAGTATAGCCGGGACAGGCCGGGCAGAGACCCAGTACTTC. Full variable domain (rest looked up from reference TRBV19 and TRBJ2-5): DGGITQSPKYLFRKEGQNVTLSCEQNLNHDAMYWYRQDPGQGLRLIYYSQIVNDFQKGDIAEGYSVSREKKESFPLTVTSAQKNPTAFYLCASSIAGTGRAETQYFGPGTRLLVL.

The V call is TRBV15, the J call TRBJ1-4, with TRBD1 matching 8 bases. The germline CDR1 and CDR2 sequences are LNHNV and YYDKDF (reference sequence). Trimming at V came to 3 bases and at J to 5 bases, leaving 5 bases not matched to a gene. The CDR3 length is 15 residues. CDR3 loop: CATSRRTGPNEKLFF. The CDR3 nucleotides are TGTGCCACCAGCAGGCGGACAGGGCCGAATGAAAAACTGTTTTTT.

The chain is built from TRBV21-1 and TRBJ2-7; TRBD2, the table's D call, was not compared with the DNA. TRBV21-1 is described as a pseudogene. The CDR3 covers 12 residues. CDR3: CASWGETYEQYF. Written as DNA, the CDR3 is TGTGCCAGCTGGGGGGAAACCTACGAGCAGTACTTC.

The chain employs TRBV7-9 and TRBJ2-5; D is perhaps TRBD1 or TRBD2 (5 bases each). Germline CDR1 is SEHNR and CDR2 is FQNEAQ (reference sequence). The CDR3 totals 16 residues. The V end lost 3 bases, the J end lost 4 bases, and 18 bases lay between the germline ends. CDR3 sequence: CASSLSMGVTVETQYF. CDR3 sequence (DNA): TGTGCCAGCAGCTTGTCGATGGGGGTAACAGTAGAGACCCAGTACTTC. Full variable domain (outside the CDR3, taken from reference TRBV7-9 and TRBJ2-5): DTGVSQNPRHKITKRGQNVTFRCDPISEHNRLYWYRQTLGQGPEFLTYFQNEAQLEKSRLLSDRFSAERPKGSFSTLEIQRTEQGDSAMYLCASSLSMGVTVETQYFGPGTRLLVL.

V usage is TRBV10-3 and J usage is TRBJ2-3, with 10 nucleotides matching TRBD1. CDR1 is ENHRY, CDR2 SYGVKD, per germline. V was clipped by 4 bases and J by 8 bases; unmatched bases: 6. There are 14 residues in the CDR3. CDR3 sequence (DNA): TGTGCCATCAGTGCTGGGACAGGGGTAGGTACGCAGTATTTT. Translated: CAISAGTGVGTQYF.